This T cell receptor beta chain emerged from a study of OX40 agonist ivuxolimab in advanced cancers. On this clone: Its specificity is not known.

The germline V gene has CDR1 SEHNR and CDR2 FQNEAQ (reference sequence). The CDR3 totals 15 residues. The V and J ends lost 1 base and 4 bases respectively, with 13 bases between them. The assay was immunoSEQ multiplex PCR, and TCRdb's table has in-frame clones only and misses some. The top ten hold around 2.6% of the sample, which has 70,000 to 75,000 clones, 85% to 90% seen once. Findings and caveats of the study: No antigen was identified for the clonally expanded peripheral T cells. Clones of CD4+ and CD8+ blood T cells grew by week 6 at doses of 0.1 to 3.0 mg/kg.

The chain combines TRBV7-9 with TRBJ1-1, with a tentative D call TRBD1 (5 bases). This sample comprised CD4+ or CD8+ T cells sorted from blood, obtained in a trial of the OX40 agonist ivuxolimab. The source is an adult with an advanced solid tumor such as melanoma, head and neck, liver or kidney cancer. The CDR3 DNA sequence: TGTGCCAGCAGCTTAGGGCCTACGGGGCCCACTGAAGCTTTCTTT. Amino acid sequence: CASSLGPTGPTEAFF.